This entry lists 26 T cell receptor beta chains sequenced from one sample in a study of patients and donors after allogeneic stem cell transplantation. TCRdb fed the RT-PCR reads into MiXCR, producing one record per CDR3 protein. The repertoire includes 900,000 to 1,000,000 distinct CDR3 sequences, approximately 19% of them detected once, and 5% to 6.5% sits in the top ten. The material sequenced was blood, either unsorted or a sorted T cell fraction (not recorded which). The source of these receptors is a human donor who was either an allogeneic HSCT recipient or a stem cell or donor lymphocyte infusion donor (not recorded which). It is not recorded whose cells these are; they may come from a transplant donor.

This clonotype occurred many times. The rearrangement joins TRBV12-3 or TRBV12-4 to TRBJ2-3, with 7 bases matching TRBD2. J gave up 0 bases and V 6 bases, and 6 bases lay outside the gene matches. CDR3 length equals 15 residues. The CDR3 spells CASSPTSASTDTQYF. CDR3 bases: TGTGCCAGCAGCCCCACTAGCGCTAGCACAGATACGCAGTATTTT.

This chain links TRBV6-1 with TRBJ2-3; 14 bases fit TRBD2. CDR3 length: 15 amino acids. Germline V gives CDR1 MNHNS, CDR2 SASEGT. V shed 6 bases and J 6 bases; nucleotides not matched to a gene: 5. CDR3: CASSGTSGSGDTQYF. CDR3 nucleotides: TGTGCCAGCAGCGGGACTAGCGGGAGCGGGGATACGCAGTATTTT.

This clonotype was seen a handful of times. CDR3 loop: CAIPLGSGGASTGELFF. CDR3 coding DNA: TGTGCCATCCCCCTCGGAAGCGGGGGGGCCTCCACCGGGGAGCTGTTTTTT. The chain combines TRBV10-3 with TRBJ2-2; 10 bases are a match to TRBD2. The CDR3 spans 17 residues. V lost 8 bases to trimming and J lost 4 bases; unmatched junction nucleotides: 13. Germline assignment: CDR1 ENHRY and CDR2 SYGVKD.

The rearrangement links TRBV5-1 to TRBJ1-1, with D unclear. V shed 4 bases and J shed 1 base, with 11 bases lying between them. CDR3 length: 14 residues. Germline loops: CDR1 SGHRS, CDR2 YFSETQ. CDR3 in amino acids: CASSPGLGNTEAFF. CDR3 DNA: TGCGCCAGCAGCCCGGGCCTCGGGAACACTGAAGCTTTCTTT.

Only a few counts were recorded for this clonotype. The genes are TRBV15 and TRBJ1-5; D remains unclear. The CDR3 extends over 15 amino acids. Germline V CDR1 and CDR2: LNHNV, YYDKDF (reference sequence). Trimming left V 0 bases short and J 6 bases short, with 12 bases between. The CDR3 loop is CATSRDPGFGQPQHF. The CDR3 DNA sequence: TGTGCCACCAGCAGAGATCCAGGTTTCGGTCAGCCCCAGCATTTT.

This clonotype was observed a few times. J is TRBJ2-5 and V is TRBV5-1, with 7 bases aligning to TRBD2. The CDR3 length is 16 residues. V was pared by 2 bases and J by 0 bases, with 7 bases of the junction left unmatched. Per germline, CDR1 SGHRS and CDR2 YFSETQ. The chain's CDR3 is CASSFWAGEYQETQYF. CDR3 DNA sequence: TGCGCCAGCAGCTTTTGGGCGGGAGAGTACCAAGAGACCCAGTACTTC.

This clonotype was counted a few times. The gene calls are TRBV12-3 or TRBV12-4 and TRBJ1-4, with D perhaps TRBD1 (6 bases). This CDR3 has 16 amino acids. V was clipped by 6 bases and J by 8 bases, with 22 bases between them. The CDR3 reads CASSIRGAGVAEKLFF. The CDR3 nucleotides are TGTGCCAGCAGCATTAGGGGGGCAGGGGTAGCAGAAAAACTGTTTTTT.

V and J are TRBV24-1 and TRBJ2-1; possibly TRBD2 for D (5 bases). The CDR3 is 14 residues long. Trimming left V 3 bases short and J 10 bases short, with 15 bases between. CDR1 is KGHDR, CDR2 SFDVKD, per germline. This CDR3 reads CATSDVERAGEQFF. The DNA of the CDR3 is TGTGCCACCAGTGATGTAGAGAGGGCAGGCGAGCAGTTCTTC.

This clonotype appeared once. The chain employs TRBV20-1 and TRBJ1-4, with 7 nucleotides matching TRBD1. CDR1 is DFQATT and CDR2 is SNEGSKA in the germline V gene (reference sequence). The trim removed 6 bases at V and 8 bases at J, leaving 12 bases unmatched. CDR3 size: 14 residues. The CDR3 spells CSAKLGGGGEKLFF. CDR3 DNA: TGCAGTGCGAAACTTGGAGGAGGGGGCGAAAAACTGTTTTTT.

This clonotype occurred a few times. The rearrangement uses TRBV24-1 and TRBJ2-3, with TRBD1 matching over 9 bases. J was trimmed by 0 bases and V by 4 bases; bases with no gene match: 7. Germline-derived CDR1 and CDR2 are KGHDR and SFDVKD. The CDR3 spans 17 residues. The CDR3 sequence: CATSDLGTGTSTDTQYF. CDR3 in DNA: TGTGCCACCAGTGACCTTGGGACAGGGACTAGCACAGATACGCAGTATTTT.

This sequence joins TRBV5-1 and TRBJ2-7; tentative D call: TRBD1 (5 bases). Germline V gene sequence: CDR1 SGHRS, CDR2 YFSETQ. V was cut by 1 base and J by 6 bases, with 17 bases left in between. The CDR3 consists of 15 residues. The CDR3 DNA follows: TGCGCCAGCAGCTTGTGTAGCAGGGCTGAGTGCGAGCAGTACTTC. It codes for CASSLCSRAECEQYF.

The chain has TRBV20-1 and TRBJ2-1; D remains unclear. The V end was cut by 3 bases, the J end by 8 bases, with 23 bases between. The CDR3 is made up of 16 amino acids. Germline CDR1 reads DFQATT; CDR2 reads SNEGSKA (reference sequence). The CDR3 DNA is TGCAGTGCTAGTGAAGGCCTAAGGCGACGTGGCGATGAGCAGTTCTTC. It codes for CSASEGLRRRGDEQFF.

This chain connects TRBV10-3 to TRBJ2-7, with 8 positions matching TRBD2. V was pared by 6 bases and J by 5 bases, with 18 bases of the junction left unmatched. The CDR3 covers 17 residues. CDR1 is ENHRY and CDR2 is SYGVKD in the germline V gene. As DNA, the CDR3 is TGTGCCATCAGCGTAGATACCACCCCCGGGAGGGCCCACGAGCAGTACTTC. This translates into CAISVDTTPGRAHEQYF.

The gene calls are TRBV7-3 and TRBJ2-2, with D hard to call. The V gene lost 4 bases and the J gene lost 3 bases, with 3 bases spanning the gap. CDR3 size: 12 residues. Germline CDR1 SGHTA, CDR2 FQGTGA. CDR3 region: CASSYDTGELFF. CDR3 sequence (DNA): TGTGCCAGCAGCTACGACACCGGGGAGCTGTTTTTT.

This chain links TRBV4-1 with TRBJ2-7, with 9 bases fitting TRBD2. This CDR3 comprises 14 residues. The V and J ends lost 4 bases and 3 bases, in that order; junction bases with no gene match: 4. Germline V gene data show CDR1 as MGHRA and CDR2 as YSYEKL. DNA for the CDR3: TGCGCCAGCAGCCTTCGGACTAGCGACTACGAGCAGTACTTC. Residues: CASSLRTSDYEQYF.

This clonotype has only a few counts. The chain combines TRBV6-2 or TRBV6-3 with TRBJ2-3; TRBD1 aligns across 10 bases. After removal of 4 bases from V and 4 bases from J, the junction contained 11 bases not matched to a gene. Germline V gene lookup returns CDR1 MNHEY and CDR2 SVGEGT. The CDR3 runs 17 residues. The CDR3 is CASSSGQGRTFPDTQYF. CDR3 nucleotides: TGTGCCAGCAGTTCGGGACAGGGGCGGACTTTTCCAGATACGCAGTATTTT.

This clonotype was observed a few times. The chain carries TRBV20-1 and TRBJ1-2; no clear D gene. The CDR3 is made up of 13 amino acids. The V and J ends lost 0 bases and 4 bases respectively, with 9 bases between them. Germline V gene lookup returns CDR1 DFQATT and CDR2 SNEGSKA (reference sequence). The CDR3 DNA reads TGCAGTGCTAGAGATCCTGAACTCTATGGCTACACCTTC. Translation gives CSARDPELYGYTF.

The chain is built from TRBV6-2 or TRBV6-3 and TRBJ1-1, with 8 bases fitting TRBD1. Germline assignment: CDR1 MNHEY and CDR2 SVGEGT. This CDR3 comprises 17 residues. The V and J ends lost 6 bases and 4 bases, in that order; junction bases with no gene match: 16. CDR3 nucleotide sequence: TGTGCCAGCAGGAACCAAGCGCATTCCGGGACAGGCACTGAAGCTTTCTTT. Translation: CASRNQAHSGTGTEAFF.

The chain carries TRBV11-2 and TRBJ1-2; 11 positions match TRBD1. There are 15 residues in the CDR3. Germline V gene lookup returns CDR1 SGHAT and CDR2 FQNNGV. With 6 bases clipped from V and 5 bases from J, the junction kept 8 bases outside the gene matches. The CDR3 loop reads CASRGPGQGVYGYTF. CDR3 sequence (DNA): TGTGCCAGCAGAGGGCCGGGACAGGGGGTGTATGGCTACACCTTC. Looking up the rest from reference TRBV11-2 and TRBJ1-2 gives the full variable domain: EAGVAQSPRYKIIEKRQSVAFWCNPISGHATLYWYQQILGQGPKLLIQFQNNGVVDDSQLPKDRFSAERLKGVDSTLKIQPAKLEDSAVYLCASRGPGQGVYGYTFGSGTRLTVV.

This clonotype was detected only a few times. The chain is built from TRBV6-1 and TRBJ1-6, with 8 bases matching TRBD1. Looked up from germline, CDR1 is MNHNS and CDR2 is SASEGT. V shed 8 bases, J shed 8 bases, and the junction held 8 bases outside the gene matches. The CDR3 has 14 amino acids. The CDR3 DNA reads TGTGCCAGCTCCACGACAGGGGAACATTCACCCCTCCACTTT. This encodes CASSTTGEHSPLHF.

This sequence joins TRBV18 and TRBJ2-7, with D maybe TRBD2 (5 bases). The germline gives CDR1 KGHSH, CDR2 LQKENI. The CDR3 consists of 13 residues. Trimming pared 4 bases from V and 4 bases from J, leaving 11 bases between. The CDR3 DNA reads as TGTGCCAGCTCACTGGATAAGCGGTACGAGCAGTACTTC. Its translation: CASSLDKRYEQYF.

The chain uses TRBV12-3 or TRBV12-4 and TRBJ1-2, with 7 bases that match TRBD1. This CDR3 is 14 amino acids long. After removal of 3 bases from V and 2 bases from J, the junction contained 3 bases not matched to a gene. CDR3 in amino acids: CASSLQGVNYGYTF. The CDR3 nucleotides read TGTGCCAGCAGTTTGCAGGGGGTGAACTATGGCTACACCTTC.

The gene calls are TRBV9 and TRBJ2-1, with D perhaps TRBD1 (5 bases). Trimming took off 4 bases at V and 5 bases at J, with 19 bases between the two ends. CDR1 is SGDLS, CDR2 YYNGEE, per germline. The CDR3 runs 16 residues. Written as DNA, the CDR3 is TGTGCCAGCAGCCCCCGCGGTACAGGCCTTAACAATGAGCAGTTCTTC. It yields the protein CASSPRGTGLNNEQFF.

The V and J genes are TRBV5-1 and TRBJ2-1; no firm D call. In germline, CDR1 is SGHRS, CDR2 YFSETQ. The ends were cut back, 0 bases at V and 6 bases at J, with 7 bases in the middle. The CDR3 spans 13 residues. CDR3 DNA: TGCGCCAGCAGCTTGGTAGTCACCAATGAGCAGTTCTTC. Its protein product is CASSLVVTNEQFF.

A few counts support this clonotype. The chain has TRBV20-1 and TRBJ1-2; TRBD1 aligns across 7 bases. Trimming took 5 bases from V and 2 from J; bases not matched to a gene: 5. CDR1 and CDR2 (germline): DFQATT, SNEGSKA (reference sequence). This CDR3 comprises 13 residues. The CDR3 nucleotides read TGCAGTGCTTCCGACAGGGCAAACTATGGCTACACCTTC. Translating gives CSASDRANYGYTF.

This clonotype turned up a few times. V is TRBV12-3 or TRBV12-4 and J is TRBJ2-1; 7 nucleotides match TRBD2. The CDR3 is made up of 16 amino acids. Trimming cost V 4 bases and J 0 bases; bases outside gene matches: 6. The chain's CDR3 is CASSSPGGSSYNEQFF. CDR3 DNA sequence: TGTGCCAGCAGTTCCCCAGGCGGGAGCTCCTACAATGAGCAGTTCTTC.